This T cell receptor beta chain was recovered during a study of spatial heterogeneity in lung cancer (dated by TCRdb to between 2018 and 2021). With regard to the full study: Beta-chain transcripts were consistently detected in greater numbers than alpha-chain transcripts, which likely reflects a higher abundance of beta-chain transcripts. Both alpha and beta chains were TCR-sequenced in about 240 tumor regions, 64 matched nontumor lung samples and roughly 50 PBMC samples obtained at surgery. Nonsynonymous mutation counts, determined by whole-exome sequencing of tumor tissue, were related to features of the TCR repertoire. TCR alpha and beta repertoires were quantitatively compared across multiple tumor regions, matched nontumor lung and blood in non-small cell lung cancer. A strong correlation was found between TCR transcript counts in tumor regions and a T cell transcriptional module score from matched bulk RNA-seq. In the raw uncorrected reads, each unique combination of TCR and UMI appeared more than ten times on average.

The library was built by means of 5' RACE. TCRdb records NextSeq 500 as the sequencer. To allow correction of PCR and sequencing errors, the TCR library protocol tagged every TCR cDNA molecule with a unique molecular identifier. The study's processing was this. TCR identification, UMI-based error correction and CDR3 extraction were all carried out with Decombinator tools. Expanded TCRs were defined as those above a frequency of 2 per 1,000, corresponding to the top 1% of the tumor frequency distribution. Expanded tumor TCRs statistically deemed absent (corrected P<0.05) from at least one tumor region were classed as regional, and all other expanded tumor TCRs were classed as ubiquitous. Rényi diversity was computed with the R vegan package after subsampling each repertoire 100 times to 5,000 TCRs. CDR3 similarity networks were built from amino acid triplet string-kernel similarity, with CDR3s being connected when pairwise similarity was above 0.82. The public reads were reprocessed in TCRdb via fastp at Q25 and MiXCR, keeping in-frame beta chains. Rows are unified per CDR3 protein, each entry keeping the most common DNA and genes. These V and J calls originate from TCRdb's pipeline instead of the authors' own analysis. This sample comprises some 4,000 distinct CDR3 sequences, 5.3% of them detected only once. The top ten hold less than 15% of the sample.

The investigation overall reported the following: Estimated TCR-seq coverage of tumor T cells was only roughly 7% for alpha chains and 12% to 15% for beta chains. Counts of ubiquitous and regional expanded TCRs correlated with counts of ubiquitous and regional nonsynonymous mutations, respectively. The tumor nonsynonymous mutation count correlated with the number of expanded alpha and beta TCRs within the tumor. Additional single-cell paired TCR alpha and beta sequencing was considered necessary to confirm, at a functional level, the hypothesis that regional TCRs recognize regional mutations.

This clonotype is regarded as medium-sized (0.01 to 0.1%). Its antigen has not been determined. No base-level quality is on record; no much larger clone is a single base apart. The meaning of the sample's time point label: sample taken at primary tumor resection. Samples were obtained from approximately 72 patients with early-stage, untreated non-small cell lung cancer from the lung TRACERx cohort. For TCR sequencing, whole RNA was extracted from tumor and nontumor lung tissue, or from cryopreserved PBMC samples, and no cell sorting was done. Only patients for whom sufficient RNA was available from at least two tumor regions were selected for TCR sequencing. Before selection, tumor and adjacent nontumor lung specimens were reviewed by a lung pathologist. The V end gives up 3 bases and the J end 3 bases, leaving 2 bases in the junction not matched to a gene. The CDR3 covers 15 residues, taking in both the cysteine and the phenylalanine. Only the CDR3 part of the read is kept: 45 bases, read in frame from the first base. Based on the germline V gene, the CDR1 and CDR2 sequences are SGHTA and FQGNSA.

The rearrangement joined TRBV7-2 to TRBJ2-5; 12 central nucleotides agree with TRBD2. The starting material was lung tumor tissue, obtained at surgery. This receptor was taken from a female donor with early-stage non-small cell lung cancer. The CDR3 region reads CASSFTSGGKETQYF. The sequenced DNA: TGTGCCAGCAGCTTCACTAGCGGGGGGAAAGAGACCCAGTACTTC.